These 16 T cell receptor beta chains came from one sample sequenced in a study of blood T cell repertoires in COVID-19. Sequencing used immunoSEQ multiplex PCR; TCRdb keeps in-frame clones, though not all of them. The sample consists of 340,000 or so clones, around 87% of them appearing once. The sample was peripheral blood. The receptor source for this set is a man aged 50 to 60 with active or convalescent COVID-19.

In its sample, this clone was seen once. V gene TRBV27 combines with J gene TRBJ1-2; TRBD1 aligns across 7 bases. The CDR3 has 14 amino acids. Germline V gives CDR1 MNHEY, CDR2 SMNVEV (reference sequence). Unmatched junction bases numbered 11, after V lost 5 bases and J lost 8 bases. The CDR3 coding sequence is TGTGCCAGCAGTAGGGACAGTGGACCTGGAGGCTACACCTTC. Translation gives CASSRDSGPGGYTF.

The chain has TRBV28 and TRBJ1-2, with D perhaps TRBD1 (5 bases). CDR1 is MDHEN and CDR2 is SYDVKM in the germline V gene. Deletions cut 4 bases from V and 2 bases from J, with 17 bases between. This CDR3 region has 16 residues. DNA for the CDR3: TGTGCCAGCAGTTCTTATTTCAGGGAAGGGAACTATGGCTACACCTTC. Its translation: CASSSYFREGNYGYTF.

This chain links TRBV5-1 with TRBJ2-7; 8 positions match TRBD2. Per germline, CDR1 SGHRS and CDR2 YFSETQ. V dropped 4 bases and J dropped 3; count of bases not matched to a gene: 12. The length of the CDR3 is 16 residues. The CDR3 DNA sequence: TGCGCCAGCAGCCCCTCGGGGGGCGGGGGGCTCTACGAGCAGTACTTC. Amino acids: CASSPSGGGGLYEQYF.

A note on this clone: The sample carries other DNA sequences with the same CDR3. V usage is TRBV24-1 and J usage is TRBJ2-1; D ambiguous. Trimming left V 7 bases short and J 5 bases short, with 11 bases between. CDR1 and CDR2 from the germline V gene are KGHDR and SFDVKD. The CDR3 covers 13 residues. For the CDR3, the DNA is TGTGCCACCAGCCCCCCAGGTAACAATGAGCAGTTCTTC. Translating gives CATSPPGNNEQFF.

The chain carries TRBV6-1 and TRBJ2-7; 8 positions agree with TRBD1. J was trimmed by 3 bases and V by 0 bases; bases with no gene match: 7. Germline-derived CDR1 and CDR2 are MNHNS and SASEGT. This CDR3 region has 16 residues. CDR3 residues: CASSEAPGQDFYEQYF. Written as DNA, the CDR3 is TGTGCCAGCAGTGAAGCCCCGGGACAGGATTTCTACGAGCAGTACTTC.

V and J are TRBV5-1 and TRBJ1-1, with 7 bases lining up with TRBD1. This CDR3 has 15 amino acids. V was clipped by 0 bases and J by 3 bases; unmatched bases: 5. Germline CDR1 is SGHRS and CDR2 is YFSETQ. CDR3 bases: TGCGCCAGCAGCTTGGATGGACAGGACTACACTGAAGCTTTCTTT. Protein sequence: CASSLDGQDYTEAFF.

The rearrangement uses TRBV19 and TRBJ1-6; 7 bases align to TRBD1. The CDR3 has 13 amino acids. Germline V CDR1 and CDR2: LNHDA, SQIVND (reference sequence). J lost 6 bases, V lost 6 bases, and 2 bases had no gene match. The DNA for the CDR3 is TGTGCCAGTAGCCCAGGGGGTAATTCACCCCTCCACTTT. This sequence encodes CASSPGGNSPLHF.

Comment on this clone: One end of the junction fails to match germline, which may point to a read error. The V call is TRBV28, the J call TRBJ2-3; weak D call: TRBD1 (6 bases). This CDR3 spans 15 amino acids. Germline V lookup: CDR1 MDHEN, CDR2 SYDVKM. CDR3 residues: CASSSQPPGTTISFF. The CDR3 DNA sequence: TGTGCCAGCAGTTCCCAACCTCCGGGGACAACTATCTCATTTTTT.

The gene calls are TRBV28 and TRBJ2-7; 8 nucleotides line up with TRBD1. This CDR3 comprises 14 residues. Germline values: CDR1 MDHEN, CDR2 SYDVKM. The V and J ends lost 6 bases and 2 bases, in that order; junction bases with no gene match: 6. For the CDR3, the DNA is TGTGCCAGCAGCTTACTGACAGGGGCCTACGAGCAGTACTTC. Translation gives CASSLLTGAYEQYF.

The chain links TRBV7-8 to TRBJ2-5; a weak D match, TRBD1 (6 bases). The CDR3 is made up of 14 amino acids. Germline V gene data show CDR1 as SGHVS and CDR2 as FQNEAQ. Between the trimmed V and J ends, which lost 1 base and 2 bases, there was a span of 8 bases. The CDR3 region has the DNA TGTGCCAGCAGCTTAGGACAGGTTCAAGAGACCCAGTACTTC. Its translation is CASSLGQVQETQYF.

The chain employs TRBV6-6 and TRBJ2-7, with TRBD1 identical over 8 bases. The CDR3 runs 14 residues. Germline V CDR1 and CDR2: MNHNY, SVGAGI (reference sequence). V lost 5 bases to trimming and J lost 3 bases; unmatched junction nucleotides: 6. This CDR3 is CASSRSGTGYEQYF. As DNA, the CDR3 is TGTGCCAGCAGTCGGTCCGGGACAGGCTACGAGCAGTACTTC.

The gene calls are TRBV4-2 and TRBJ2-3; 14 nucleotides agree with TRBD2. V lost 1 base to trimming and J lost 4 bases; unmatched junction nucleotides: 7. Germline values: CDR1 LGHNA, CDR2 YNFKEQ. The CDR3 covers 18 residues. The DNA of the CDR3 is TGTGCCAGCAGCCAAGGACTAGCGGGAGGGCCGCGGTCAGATACGCAGTATTTT. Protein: CASSQGLAGGPRSDTQYF.

CDR3 amino acids: CASSLAGGRSTEAFF. The CDR3 DNA is TGTGCCAGCAGCTTGGCGGGGGGTAGGAGCACTGAAGCTTTCTTT. The chain employs TRBV5-4 and TRBJ1-1; D possibly corresponds to TRBD1 (5 bases). V was shortened by 0 bases and J by 4 bases, with 13 bases between the two germline ends. There are 15 residues in the CDR3. Germline V gene data show CDR1 as SGHNT and CDR2 as YYREEE (reference sequence).

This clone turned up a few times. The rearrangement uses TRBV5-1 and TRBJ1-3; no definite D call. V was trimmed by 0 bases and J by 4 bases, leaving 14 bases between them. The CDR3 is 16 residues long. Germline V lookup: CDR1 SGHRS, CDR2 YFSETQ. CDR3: CASSLAAGSSGNTIYF. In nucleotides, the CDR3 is TGCGCCAGCAGCTTGGCCGCGGGCTCCTCGGGAAACACCATATATTTT.

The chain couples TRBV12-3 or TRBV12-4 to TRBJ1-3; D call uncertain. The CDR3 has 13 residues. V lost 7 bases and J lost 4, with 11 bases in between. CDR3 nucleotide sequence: TGTGCCAGCAAACTACAAGCAGGAAACACCATATATTTT. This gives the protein CASKLQAGNTIYF.

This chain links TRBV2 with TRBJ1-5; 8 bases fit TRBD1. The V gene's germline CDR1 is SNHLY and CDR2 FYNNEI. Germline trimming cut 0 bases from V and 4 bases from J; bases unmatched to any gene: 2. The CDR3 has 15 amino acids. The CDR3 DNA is TGTGCCAGCAGTGAAGCGTGGACAGGGAATCAGCCCCAGCATTTT. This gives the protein CASSEAWTGNQPQHF.